This is a list of T cell receptor beta chains from one sample in a study of ipilimumab plus nivolumab after autologous stem cell transplantation. Assay used: immunoSEQ multiplex PCR; TCRdb lists only in-frame clones, some missing. Among tens of thousands of clones, 65% to 85% were seen once, and the ten largest hold roughly 2%. Sequencing was performed on PBMCs, taken in a trial of ipilimumab plus nivolumab as post-transplant consolidation. The receptors come from a male donor with diffuse large B-cell lymphoma. Both conserved end residues are part of each CDR3. D genes are given only for firm matches. The size field is filled for only some rows; it gives once, few, many or a size class.

TRBJ1-2 | TRBV10-3 | TRBD1 | - | CASSYDRGRTYYGYTF | TGTGCCAGCAGTTACGACAGGGGGCGAACCTATTATGGCTACACCTTC
TRBJ2-6 | TRBV21-1 | - | - | CASSKEHDRVPSANVLTF | TGTGCCAGCAGCAAAGAGCATGATCGGGTGCCCTCGGCCAACGTCCTGACTTTC
TRBJ1-2 | TRBV23-1 | TRBD1 | - | CASSRELQTGGGGSGYTF | TGCGCCAGCAGTCGCGAATTGCAAACTGGAGGGGGCGGGAGTGGCTACACCTTC
TRBJ1-2 | TRBV16 | - | - | CASSQLGGHAF | TGTGCCAGCAGCCAATTAGGAGGACATGCCTTC
TRBJ2-2 | TRBV18 | TRBD1 | - | CASSSGQTTGELFF | TGTGCCAGCTCATCGGGACAGACCACCGGGGAGCTGTTTTTT
TRBJ2-3 | TRBV6-1 | - | - | CASSLTRTSTDTQYF | TGTGCCAGCAGCCTGACTAGAACAAGCACAGATACGCAGTATTTT
TRBJ2-2 | TRBV10-2 | TRBD2 | - | CASSDLAGANTGELFF | TGCGCCAGCAGTGATCTAGCGGGGGCGAACACCGGGGAGCTGTTTTTT
TRBJ1-2 | TRBV6-6 | TRBD1 | - | CASRGQGIGYGYTF | TGTGCCAGCAGGGGACAGGGGATCGGCTATGGCTACACCTTC
TRBJ1-5 | TRBV30 | - | - | CAWSVLGGGNQPQHF | TGTGCCTGGAGTGTATTGGGTGGCGGCAATCAGCCCCAGCATTTT
TRBJ1-2 | TRBV5-1 | TRBD1 | - | CASSLEPGGAYGYTF | TGCGCCAGCAGCTTGGAGCCAGGGGGCGCTTATGGCTACACCTTC
TRBJ1-1 | TRBV13 | - | - | CASSLGGSGTNTEAFF | TGTGCCAGCAGCTTAGGGGGGTCCGGGACGAACACTGAAGCTTTCTTT
TRBJ2-7 | TRBV7-3 | - | - | CASSPGGDLHEQYF | TGTGCCAGCAGCCCCGGTGGTGACCTACACGAGCAGTACTTC
TRBJ1-1 | TRBV6-6 | - | - | CASSYLTGNTEAFF | TGTGCCAGCAGTTACCTGACAGGGAACACTGAAGCTTTCTTT
TRBJ2-2 | TRBV6-5 | - | - | CASRTGTGELFF | TGTGCCAGCAGAACAGGCACCGGGGAGCTGTTTTTT
TRBJ2-5 | TRBV4-1 | - | once | CASSLSPSTGFETQYF | TGCGCCAGCAGCCTCTCGCCGTCTACTGGGTTCGAGACCCAGTACTTC
TRBJ2-5 | TRBV5-1 | TRBD1 | - | CASSSSGGWETQYF | TGCGCCAGCAGCTCCTCAGGGGGCTGGGAGACCCAGTACTTC
TRBJ1-1 | TRBV5-1 | TRBD1 | once | CASSLGLGQGAEAFF | TGCGCCAGCAGCCTCGGGTTAGGACAGGGCGCTGAAGCTTTCTTT
TRBJ1-3 | TRBV4-2 | TRBD1 | - | CASSQERQGARNTIYF | TGTGCCAGCAGCCAAGAGAGACAGGGGGCTAGAAACACCATATATTTT
TRBJ2-4 | TRBV4-3 | TRBD2 | - | CASSPGAGGPLYIQYF | TGCGCCAGCAGCCCGGGGGCGGGGGGCCCCCTGTACATTCAGTACTTC
TRBJ1-2 | TRBV5-1 | - | few | CASSEGTHYYGYTF | TGCGCCAGCAGCGAAGGGACACATTACTATGGCTACACCTTC
TRBJ1-1 | TRBV27 | - | once | CASSPEIMNTEAFF | TGTGCCAGCAGTCCGGAAATTATGAACACTGAAGCTTTCTTT
TRBJ2-2 | TRBV11-2 | TRBD1 | - | CASSPLQGAGELFF | TGTGCCAGCAGCCCCCTCCAGGGGGCCGGGGAGCTGTTTTTT
TRBJ1-6 | TRBV5-6 | TRBD1 | once | CASSLAGDRGNSPLHF | TGTGCCAGCAGCTTGGCGGGTGACAGGGGAAATTCACCCCTCCACTTT
TRBJ1-3 | TRBV19 | - | - | CASSSGSGNTIYF | TGTGCCAGTAGTTCAGGCTCTGGAAACACCATATATTTT
TRBJ1-1 | TRBV5-5 | - | - | CASIANRTNTEAFF | TGTGCCAGCATCGCAAATCGGACGAACACTGAAGCTTTCTTT
TRBJ1-1 | TRBV18 | - | once | CASSPGGRRGPEAFF | TGTGCCAGCTCACCTGGAGGGCGCCGGGGCCCGGAAGCTTTCTTT
TRBJ1-5 | TRBV28 | TRBD1 | - | CASSFGRDSMYSNQPQHF | TGTGCCAGCAGTTTTGGCCGGGACAGCATGTATAGCAATCAGCCCCAGCATTTT